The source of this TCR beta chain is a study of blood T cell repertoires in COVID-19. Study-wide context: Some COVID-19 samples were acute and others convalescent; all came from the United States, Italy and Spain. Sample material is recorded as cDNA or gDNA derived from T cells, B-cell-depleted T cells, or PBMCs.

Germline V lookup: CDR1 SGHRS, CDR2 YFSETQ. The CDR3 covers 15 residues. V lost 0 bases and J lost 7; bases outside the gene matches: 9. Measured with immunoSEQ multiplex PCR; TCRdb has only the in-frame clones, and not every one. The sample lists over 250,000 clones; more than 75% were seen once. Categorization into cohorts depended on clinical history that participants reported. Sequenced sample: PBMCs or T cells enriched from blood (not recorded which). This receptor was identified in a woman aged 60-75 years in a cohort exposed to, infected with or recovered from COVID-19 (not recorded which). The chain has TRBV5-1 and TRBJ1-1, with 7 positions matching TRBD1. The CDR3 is CASSLGQGLVGEAFF. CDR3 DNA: TGCGCCAGCAGCTTGGGACAGGGCTTGGTGGGTGAAGCTTTCTTT.